Detailed here is one TCR beta chain. As yet, its antigen is unknown. V was pared by 5 bases and J by 2 bases, with 11 bases of the junction left unmatched. Germline lookup yields CDR1 SGHTA and CDR2 FQGNSA. The CDR3 extends over 16 amino acids. The TCR beta cDNA libraries carried unique molecular identifiers. T cells numbering about 0.85 to 11 million yielded cDNA molecules that totaled roughly 500,000. In TCRdb, the PCR reads were re-called with MiXCR into one record per CDR3 protein. Of approximately 660,000 distinct CDR3 sequences listed, approximately 60% are singletons. This sample is drawn from a study of post-analysis software for immune sequencing data. Study observations and caveats: The five TRBV segments detected at higher frequency in patients than in controls included TRBV5-6, TRBV5-1 and TRBV20-1.

This rearrangement joins TRBV7-2 to TRBJ2-5; 7 bases map to TRBD1. Sequenced sample: blood. The TCR originated in a girl under 10 years old with multiple sclerosis. The CDR3 region has the DNA TGTGCCAGCAGCCCCAAGGGGGCAGCACTTCAAGAGACCCAGTACTTC. This gives the protein CASSPKGAALQETQYF.